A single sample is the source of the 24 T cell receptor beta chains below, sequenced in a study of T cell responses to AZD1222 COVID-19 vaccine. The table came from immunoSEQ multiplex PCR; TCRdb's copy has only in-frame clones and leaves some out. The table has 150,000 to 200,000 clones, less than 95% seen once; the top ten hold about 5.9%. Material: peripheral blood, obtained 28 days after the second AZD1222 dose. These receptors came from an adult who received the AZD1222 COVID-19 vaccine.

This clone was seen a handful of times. Here the CDR3 DNA reads TGTGCCAGCAGCTTACACAGGGCTGGAAACACCATATATTTT. Its protein product is CASSLHRAGNTIYF. The gene calls are TRBV7-9 and TRBJ1-3, with D perhaps matching TRBD1 (6 bases). With 2 bases removed from V and 2 bases from J, the gap between germline ends came to 7 bases. CDR1 is SEHNR, CDR2 FQNEAQ, per germline (reference sequence). There are 14 residues in the CDR3.

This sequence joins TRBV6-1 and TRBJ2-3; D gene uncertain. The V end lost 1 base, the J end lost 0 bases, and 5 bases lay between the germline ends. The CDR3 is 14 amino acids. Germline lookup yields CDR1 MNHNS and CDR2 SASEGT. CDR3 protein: CASSEGLSTDTQYF. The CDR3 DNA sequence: TGTGCCAGCAGTGAAGGACTGAGCACAGATACGCAGTATTTT.

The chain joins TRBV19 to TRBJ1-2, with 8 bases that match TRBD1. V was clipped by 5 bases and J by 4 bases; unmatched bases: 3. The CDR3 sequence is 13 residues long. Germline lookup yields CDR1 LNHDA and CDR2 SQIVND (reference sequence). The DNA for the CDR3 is TGTGCCAGTAGTGGACAGGGTGGCTATGGCTACACCTTC. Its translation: CASSGQGGYGYTF.

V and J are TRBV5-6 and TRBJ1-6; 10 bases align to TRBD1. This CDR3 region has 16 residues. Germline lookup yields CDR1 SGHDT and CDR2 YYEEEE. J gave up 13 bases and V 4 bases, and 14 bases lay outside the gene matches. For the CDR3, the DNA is TGTGCCAGCAGCACCGCTGGGACAGGGGTTGGGTTCCCCCTCCACTTT. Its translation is CASSTAGTGVGFPLHF. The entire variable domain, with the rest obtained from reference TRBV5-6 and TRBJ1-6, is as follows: DAGVTQSPTHLIKTRGQQVTLRCSPKSGHDTVSWYQQALGQGPQFIFQYYEEEERQRGNFPDRFSGHQFPNYSSELNVNALLLGDSALYLCASSTAGTGVGFPLHFGNGTRLTVT.

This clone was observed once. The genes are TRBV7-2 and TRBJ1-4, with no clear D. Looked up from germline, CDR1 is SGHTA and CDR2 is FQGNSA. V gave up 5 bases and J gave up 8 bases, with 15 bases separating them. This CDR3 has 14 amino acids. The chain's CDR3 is CASSIGSMAEKLFF. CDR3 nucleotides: TGTGCCAGCAGCATTGGGTCCATGGCGGAAAAACTGTTTTTT.

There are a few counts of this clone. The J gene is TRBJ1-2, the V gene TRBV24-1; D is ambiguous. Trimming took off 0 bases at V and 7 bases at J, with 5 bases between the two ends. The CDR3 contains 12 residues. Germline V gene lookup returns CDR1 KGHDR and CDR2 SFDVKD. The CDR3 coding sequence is TGTGCCACCAGTGATTTGGGGGTTGGCTACACCTTC. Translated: CATSDLGVGYTF.

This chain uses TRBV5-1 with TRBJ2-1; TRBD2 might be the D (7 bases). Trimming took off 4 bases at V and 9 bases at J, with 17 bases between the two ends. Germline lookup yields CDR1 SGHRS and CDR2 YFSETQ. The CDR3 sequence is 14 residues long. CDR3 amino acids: CASSMVRGPVEQFF. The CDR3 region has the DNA TGCGCCAGCAGCATGGTGCGGGGGCCGGTTGAGCAGTTCTTC.

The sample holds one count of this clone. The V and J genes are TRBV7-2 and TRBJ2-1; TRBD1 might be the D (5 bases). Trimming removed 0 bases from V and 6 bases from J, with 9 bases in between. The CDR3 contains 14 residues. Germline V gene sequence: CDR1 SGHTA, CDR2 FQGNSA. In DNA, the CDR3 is TGTGCCAGCAGCTTAGCCCAAGGGGCCAATGAGCAGTTCTTC. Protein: CASSLAQGANEQFF. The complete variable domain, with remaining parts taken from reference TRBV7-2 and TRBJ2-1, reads GAGVSQSPSNKVTEKGKDVELRCDPISGHTALYWYRQSLGQGLEFLIYFQGNSAPDKSGLPSDRFSAERTGGSVSTLTIQRTQQEDSAVYLCASSLAQGANEQFFGPGTRLTVL.

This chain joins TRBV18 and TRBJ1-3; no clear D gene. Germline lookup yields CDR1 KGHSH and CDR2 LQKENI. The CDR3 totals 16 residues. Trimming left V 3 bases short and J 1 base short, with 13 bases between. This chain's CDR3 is CASSPAVAGSGNTIYF. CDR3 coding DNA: TGTGCCAGCTCACCCGCCGTAGCTGGGTCTGGAAACACCATATATTTT.

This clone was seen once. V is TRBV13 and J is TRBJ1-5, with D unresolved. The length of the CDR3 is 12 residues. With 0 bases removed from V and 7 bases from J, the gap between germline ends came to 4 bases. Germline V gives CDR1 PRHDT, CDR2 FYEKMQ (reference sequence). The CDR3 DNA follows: TGTGCCAGCAGCTTAGGGCAACAGCCCCAGCATTTT. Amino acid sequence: CASSLGQQPQHF.

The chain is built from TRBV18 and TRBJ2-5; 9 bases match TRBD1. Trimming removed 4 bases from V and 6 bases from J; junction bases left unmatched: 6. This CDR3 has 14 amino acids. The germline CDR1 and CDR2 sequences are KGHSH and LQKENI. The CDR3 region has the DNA TGTGCCAGCTCACGCTCGGGACAGGGCCAGACCCAGTACTTC. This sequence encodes CASSRSGQGQTQYF.

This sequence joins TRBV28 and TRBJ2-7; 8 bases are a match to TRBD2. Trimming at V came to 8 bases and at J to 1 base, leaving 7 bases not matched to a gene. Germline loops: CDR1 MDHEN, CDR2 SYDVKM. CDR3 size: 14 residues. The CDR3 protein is CASLGGGRSYEQYF. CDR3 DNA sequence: TGTGCCAGCCTGGGGGGCGGGAGGTCCTACGAGCAGTACTTC.

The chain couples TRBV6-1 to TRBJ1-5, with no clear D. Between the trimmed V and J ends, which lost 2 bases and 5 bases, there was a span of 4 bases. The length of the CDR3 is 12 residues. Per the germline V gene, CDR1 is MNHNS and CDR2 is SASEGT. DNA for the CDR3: TGTGCCAGCAGTGAATCGGATCAGCCCCAGCATTTT. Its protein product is CASSESDQPQHF.

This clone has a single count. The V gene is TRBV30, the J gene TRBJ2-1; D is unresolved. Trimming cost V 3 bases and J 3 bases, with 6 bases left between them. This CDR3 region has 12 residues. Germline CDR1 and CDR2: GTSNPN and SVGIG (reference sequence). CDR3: CAWRTYYNEQFF. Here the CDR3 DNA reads TGTGCCTGGAGGACCTACTACAATGAGCAGTTCTTC.

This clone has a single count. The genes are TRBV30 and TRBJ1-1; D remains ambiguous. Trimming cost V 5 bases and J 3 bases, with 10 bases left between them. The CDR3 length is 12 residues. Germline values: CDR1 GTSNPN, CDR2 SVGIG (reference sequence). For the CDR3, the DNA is TGTGCCTGGGCACGAGGGTACACTGAAGCTTTCTTT. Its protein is CAWARGYTEAFF.

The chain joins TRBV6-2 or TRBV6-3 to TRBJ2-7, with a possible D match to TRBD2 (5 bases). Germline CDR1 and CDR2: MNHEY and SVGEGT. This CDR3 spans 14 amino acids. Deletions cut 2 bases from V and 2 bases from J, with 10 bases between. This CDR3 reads CASSYGGLTYEQYF. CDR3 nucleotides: TGTGCCAGCAGTTACGGCGGGTTAACCTACGAGCAGTACTTC.

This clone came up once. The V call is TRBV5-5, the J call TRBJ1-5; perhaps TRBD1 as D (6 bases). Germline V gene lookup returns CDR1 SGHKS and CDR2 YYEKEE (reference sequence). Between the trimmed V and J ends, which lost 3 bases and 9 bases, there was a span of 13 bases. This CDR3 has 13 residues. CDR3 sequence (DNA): TGTGCCAGCAGCTCGACTCTAGGGGGGCCCCAGCATTTT. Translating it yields CASSSTLGGPQHF.

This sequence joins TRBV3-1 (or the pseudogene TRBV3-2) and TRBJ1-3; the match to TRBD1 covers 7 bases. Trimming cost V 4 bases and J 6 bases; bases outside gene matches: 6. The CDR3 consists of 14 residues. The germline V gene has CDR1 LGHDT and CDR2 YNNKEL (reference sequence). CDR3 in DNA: TGTGCCAGCAGCCCGCGACAGGGTGAAAACACCATATATTTT. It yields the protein CASSPRQGENTIYF.

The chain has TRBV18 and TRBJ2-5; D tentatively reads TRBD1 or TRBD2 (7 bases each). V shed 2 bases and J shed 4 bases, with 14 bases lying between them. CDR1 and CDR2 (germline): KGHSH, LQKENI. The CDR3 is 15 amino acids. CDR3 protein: CASSPFRGGAETQYF. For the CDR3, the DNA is TGTGCCAGCTCACCATTCAGGGGGGGTGCAGAGACCCAGTACTTC. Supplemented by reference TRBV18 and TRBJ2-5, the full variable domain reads NAGVMQNPRHLVRRRGQEARLRCSPMKGHSHVYWYRQLPEEGLKFMVYLQKENIIDESGMPKERFSAEFPKEGPSILRIQQVVRGDSAAYFCASSPFRGGAETQYFGPGTRLLVL.

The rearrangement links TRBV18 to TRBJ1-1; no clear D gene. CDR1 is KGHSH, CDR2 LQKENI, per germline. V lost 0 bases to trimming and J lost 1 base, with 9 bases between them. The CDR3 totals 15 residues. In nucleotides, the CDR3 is TGTGCCAGCTCACCACCCCGGGCCGAGAACACTGAAGCTTTCTTT. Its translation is CASSPPRAENTEAFF.

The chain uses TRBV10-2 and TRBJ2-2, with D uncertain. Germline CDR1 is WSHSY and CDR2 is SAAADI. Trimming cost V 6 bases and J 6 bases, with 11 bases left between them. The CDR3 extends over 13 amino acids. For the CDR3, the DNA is TGCGCCAGCAGGGCGGATGCTGCCGGGGAGCTGTTTTTT. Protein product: CASRADAAGELFF.

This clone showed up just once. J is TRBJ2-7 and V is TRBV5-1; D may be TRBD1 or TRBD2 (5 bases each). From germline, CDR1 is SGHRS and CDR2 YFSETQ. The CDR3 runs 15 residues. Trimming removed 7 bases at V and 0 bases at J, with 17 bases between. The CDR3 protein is CASLKGTGSSYEQYF. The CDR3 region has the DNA TGCGCCAGCCTGAAGGGGACGGGGAGCTCCTACGAGCAGTACTTC.

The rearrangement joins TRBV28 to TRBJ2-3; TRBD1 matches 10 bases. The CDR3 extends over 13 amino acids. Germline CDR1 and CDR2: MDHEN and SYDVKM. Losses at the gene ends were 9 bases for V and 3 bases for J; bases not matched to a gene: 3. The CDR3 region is CASRTGGTDTQYF. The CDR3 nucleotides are TGTGCCAGTAGGACAGGGGGGACAGATACGCAGTATTTT.

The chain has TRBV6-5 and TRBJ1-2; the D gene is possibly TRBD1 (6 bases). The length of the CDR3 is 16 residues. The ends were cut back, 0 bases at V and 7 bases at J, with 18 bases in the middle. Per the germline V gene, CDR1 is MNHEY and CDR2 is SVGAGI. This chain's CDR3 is CASSYSGARGTVGYTF. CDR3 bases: TGTGCCAGCAGTTACTCGGGGGCTCGGGGGACGGTTGGCTACACCTTC.